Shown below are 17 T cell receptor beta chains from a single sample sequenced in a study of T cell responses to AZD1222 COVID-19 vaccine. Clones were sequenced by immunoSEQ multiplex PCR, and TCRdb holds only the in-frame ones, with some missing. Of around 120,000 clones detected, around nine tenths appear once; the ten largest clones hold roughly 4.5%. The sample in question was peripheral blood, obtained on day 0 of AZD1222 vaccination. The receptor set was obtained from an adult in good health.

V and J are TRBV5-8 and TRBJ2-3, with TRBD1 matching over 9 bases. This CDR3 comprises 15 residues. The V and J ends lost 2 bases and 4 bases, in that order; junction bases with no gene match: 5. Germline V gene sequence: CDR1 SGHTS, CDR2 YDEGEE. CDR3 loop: CASSFMGQGPDTQYF. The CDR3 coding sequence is TGTGCCAGCAGCTTTATGGGACAGGGACCAGATACGCAGTATTTT.

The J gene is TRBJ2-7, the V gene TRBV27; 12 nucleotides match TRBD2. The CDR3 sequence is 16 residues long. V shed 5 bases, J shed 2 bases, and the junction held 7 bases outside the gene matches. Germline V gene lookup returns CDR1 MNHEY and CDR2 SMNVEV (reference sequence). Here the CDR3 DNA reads TGTGCCAGCAGTGTTCTGACTAGCGGGAGTACCTACGAGCAGTACTTC. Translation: CASSVLTSGSTYEQYF.

The chain's CDR3 is CASSNYSGSLYNEQFF. CDR3 sequence (DNA): TGTGCCAGCAGCAATTATAGCGGGTCCCTCTACAATGAGCAGTTCTTC. The chain is built from TRBV21-1 and TRBJ2-1; the table names TRBD2, a call not compared with the DNA. TRBV21-1 constitutes a pseudogene. The CDR3 loop spans 16 amino acids.

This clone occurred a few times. DNA for the CDR3: TGCAGTGCTAGTGGGCTAGCGGGCCTTCAACACTCCTACAATGAGCAGTTCTTC. It is translated as CSASGLAGLQHSYNEQFF. The chain couples TRBV20-1 to TRBJ2-1; 8 bases line up with TRBD2. This CDR3 has 18 amino acids. CDR1 is DFQATT and CDR2 is SNEGSKA in the germline V gene (reference sequence). The J segment lost 0 bases and the V segment lost 3 bases, leaving 13 bases of the junction unmatched.

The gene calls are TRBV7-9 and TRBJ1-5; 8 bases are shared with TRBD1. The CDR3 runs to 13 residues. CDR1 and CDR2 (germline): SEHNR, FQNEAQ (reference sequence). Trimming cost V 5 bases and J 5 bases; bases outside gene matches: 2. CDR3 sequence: CASSEQGDQPQHF. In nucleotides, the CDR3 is TGTGCCAGCAGCGAACAGGGGGATCAGCCCCAGCATTTT.

The chain's CDR3 is CATSRDLQNTEAFF. The DNA for the CDR3 is TGTGCCACCAGCAGAGACCTTCAGAACACTGAAGCTTTCTTT. V usage is TRBV15 and J usage is TRBJ1-1; D is uncertain. This CDR3 comprises 14 residues. The germline V and J ends were trimmed by 0 bases and 1 base, with 6 bases remaining between them. Germline V lookup: CDR1 LNHNV, CDR2 YYDKDF (reference sequence).

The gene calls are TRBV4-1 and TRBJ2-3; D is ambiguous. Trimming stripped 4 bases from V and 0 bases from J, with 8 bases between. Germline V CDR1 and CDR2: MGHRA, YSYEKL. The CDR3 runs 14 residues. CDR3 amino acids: CASSPVTSTDTQYF. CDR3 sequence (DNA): TGCGCCAGCAGCCCAGTGACTAGCACAGATACGCAGTATTTT.

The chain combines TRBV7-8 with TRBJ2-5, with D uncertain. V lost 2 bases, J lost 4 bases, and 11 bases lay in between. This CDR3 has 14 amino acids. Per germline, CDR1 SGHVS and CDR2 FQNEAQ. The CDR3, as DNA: TGTGCCAGCAGCTTATCGGGCTCCCGAGAGACCCAGTACTTC. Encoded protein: CASSLSGSRETQYF.

Written as DNA, the CDR3 is TGTGCCAGCAGCCAATTGGAGGGTGGCGAGCAGTACTTC. Its translation: CASSQLEGGEQYF. The chain combines TRBV3-1 (or the pseudogene TRBV3-2) with TRBJ2-7; perhaps TRBD2 as D (6 bases). The CDR3 extends over 13 amino acids. V lost 2 bases and J lost 6, with 11 bases in between. Germline lookup yields CDR1 LGHDT and CDR2 YNNKEL (reference sequence).

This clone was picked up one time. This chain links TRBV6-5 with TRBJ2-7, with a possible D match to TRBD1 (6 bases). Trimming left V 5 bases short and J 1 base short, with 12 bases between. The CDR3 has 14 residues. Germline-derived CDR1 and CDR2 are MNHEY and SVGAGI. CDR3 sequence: CASSPIGQSYEQYF. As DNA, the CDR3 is TGTGCCAGCAGTCCCATTGGACAGTCCTACGAGCAGTACTTC.

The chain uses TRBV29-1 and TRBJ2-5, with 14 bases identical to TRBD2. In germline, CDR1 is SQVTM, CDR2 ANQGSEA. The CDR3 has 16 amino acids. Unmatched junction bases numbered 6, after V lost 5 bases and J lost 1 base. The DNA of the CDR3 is TGCAGCGTTCGACTAGCGGGAGGGCCTGTCCAAGAGACCCAGTACTTC. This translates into CSVRLAGGPVQETQYF.

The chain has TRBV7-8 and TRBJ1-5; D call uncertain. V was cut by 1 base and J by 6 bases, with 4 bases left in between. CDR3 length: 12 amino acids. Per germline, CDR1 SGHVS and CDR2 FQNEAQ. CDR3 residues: CASSLEGQPQHF. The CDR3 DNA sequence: TGTGCCAGCAGCTTAGAGGGTCAGCCCCAGCATTTT.

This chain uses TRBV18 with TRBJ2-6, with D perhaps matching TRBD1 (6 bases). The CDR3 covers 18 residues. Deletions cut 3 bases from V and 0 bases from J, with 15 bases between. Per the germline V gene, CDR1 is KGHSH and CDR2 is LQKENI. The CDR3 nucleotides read TGTGCCAGCTCACCGCTCGGGACACCCCGCTCTGGGGCCAACGTCCTGACTTTC. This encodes CASSPLGTPRSGANVLTF.

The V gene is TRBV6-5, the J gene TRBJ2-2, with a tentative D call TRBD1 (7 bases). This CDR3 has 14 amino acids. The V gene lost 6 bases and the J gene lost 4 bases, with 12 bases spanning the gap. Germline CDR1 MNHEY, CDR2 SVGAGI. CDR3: CASRPGGSTGELFF. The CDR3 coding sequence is TGTGCCAGCAGACCAGGGGGGAGCACCGGGGAGCTGTTTTTT.

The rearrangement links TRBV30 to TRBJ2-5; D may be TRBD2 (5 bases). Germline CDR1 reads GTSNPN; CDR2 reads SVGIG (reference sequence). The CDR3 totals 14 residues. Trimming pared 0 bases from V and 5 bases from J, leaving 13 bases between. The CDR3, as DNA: TGTGCCTGGAGTGTTTCGGGGATTATGGAGACCCAGTACTTC. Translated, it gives CAWSVSGIMETQYF.

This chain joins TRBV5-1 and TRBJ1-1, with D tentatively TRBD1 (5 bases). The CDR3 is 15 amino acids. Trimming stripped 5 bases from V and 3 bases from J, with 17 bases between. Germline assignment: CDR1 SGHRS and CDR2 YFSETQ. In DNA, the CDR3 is TGCGCCAGCAGATCCCCGGGGGGGAGCCACACTGAAGCTTTCTTT. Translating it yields CASRSPGGSHTEAFF.

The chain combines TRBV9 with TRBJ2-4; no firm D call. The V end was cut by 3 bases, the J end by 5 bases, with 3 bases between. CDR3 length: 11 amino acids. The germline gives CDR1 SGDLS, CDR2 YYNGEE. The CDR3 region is CASSGQNIQYF. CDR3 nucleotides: TGTGCCAGCAGCGGCCAAAACATTCAGTACTTC.